This passage covers 30 T cell receptor beta chains from one sample sequenced in a study of technical replicates of blood from a few donors. Clones were read by immunoSEQ multiplex PCR, and TCRdb kept only the in-frame ones, dropping some. The sample contains some 71,000 clones, 97% of which appear only once. Sequenced material: T cells isolated from PBMCs. The receptors were gathered from a human donor in good health.

The V gene is TRBV9, the J gene TRBJ2-3; the D gene is possibly TRBD1 (6 bases). V lost 3 bases to trimming and J lost 3 bases, with 14 bases between them. This CDR3 comprises 15 residues. CDR1 and CDR2 from the germline V gene are SGDLS and YYNGEE. CDR3 coding DNA: TGTGCCAGCAGCGGGTGGGCAGGGGAAACAGATACGCAGTATTTT. It specifies CASSGWAGETDTQYF.

The rearrangement uses TRBV5-6 and TRBJ1-1, with 8 bases lining up with TRBD1. Trimming removed 4 bases from V and 11 bases from J; junction bases left unmatched: 13. The germline gives CDR1 SGHDT, CDR2 YYEEEE. This CDR3 has 14 residues. In nucleotides, the CDR3 is TGTGCCAGCAGCCTGCGGACAGGGTTAGGCTTGGCTTTCTTT. It yields the protein CASSLRTGLGLAFF.

The rearrangement uses TRBV20-1 and TRBJ2-1; D not certain. The CDR3 runs to 11 residues. The germline V gene encodes CDR1 DFQATT and CDR2 SNEGSKA (reference sequence). Trimming took off 6 bases at V and 8 bases at J, with 11 bases between the two ends. Here the CDR3 reads CSAIQFDEQFF. The CDR3 nucleotides are TGCAGTGCCATACAGTTCGATGAGCAGTTCTTC.

This chain joins TRBV29-1 and TRBJ2-2, with 10 positions matching TRBD2. The CDR3 covers 14 residues. The trim removed 3 bases at V and 4 bases at J, leaving 2 bases unmatched. The germline gives CDR1 SQVTM, CDR2 ANQGSEA. CDR3 coding DNA: TGCAGCGTTGACCCTAGCGGGAGCACCGGGGAGCTGTTTTTT. Its protein is CSVDPSGSTGELFF.

The gene calls are TRBV7-2 and TRBJ1-2; 8 bases line up with TRBD1. The length of the CDR3 is 14 residues. CDR1 and CDR2 (germline): SGHTA, FQGNSA. The V gene end was trimmed by 4 bases and the J gene end by 4 bases; junction bases not matched to a gene: 5. The CDR3 here is CASSSAGGGYGYTF. CDR3 in DNA: TGTGCCAGCAGCTCCGCAGGGGGCGGCTATGGCTACACCTTC.

This clone is a singleton in its sample. The chain employs TRBV30 and TRBJ1-2; the D is unclear. The germline gives CDR1 GTSNPN, CDR2 SVGIG (reference sequence). There are 13 residues in the CDR3. V was shortened by 0 bases and J by 8 bases, with 13 bases between the two germline ends. The CDR3 reads CAWSVGLNHGYTF. As DNA, the CDR3 is TGTGCCTGGAGTGTGGGCCTCAACCACGGCTACACCTTC. Variable domain in full (rest from reference TRBV30 and TRBJ1-2): SQTIHQWPATLVQPVGSPLSLECTVEGTSNPNLYWYRQAAGRGLQLLFYSVGIGQISSEVPQNLSASRPQDRQFILSSKKLLLSDSGFYLCAWSVGLNHGYTFGSGTRLTVV.

The chain is built from TRBV2 and TRBJ2-3; 7 bases fit TRBD2. This CDR3 contains 15 residues. With V trimmed by 7 bases and J by 2 bases, 9 bases remained unmatched. Germline V CDR1 and CDR2: SNHLY, FYNNEI. Written as DNA, the CDR3 is TGTGCCAGCATAGATCTAGCGGACTCCACAGATACGCAGTATTTT. Its protein is CASIDLADSTDTQYF.

The chain is built from TRBV28 and TRBJ2-7; TRBD2 might be the D (5 bases). The germline V gene has CDR1 MDHEN and CDR2 SYDVKM. This CDR3 comprises 11 residues. Trimming shortened V by 5 bases and J by 5 bases, and 7 bases separated the two germline ends. This CDR3 is CASSTRDEQYF. Here the CDR3 DNA reads TGTGCCAGCAGTACGAGGGACGAGCAGTACTTC. Full variable domain (outside the CDR3, taken from reference TRBV28 and TRBJ2-7): DVKVTQSSRYLVKRTGEKVFLECVQDMDHENMFWYRQDPGLGLRLIYFSYDVKMKEKGDIPEGYSVSREKKERFSLILESASTNQTSMYLCASSTRDEQYFGPGTRLTVT.

The V and J genes are TRBV27 and TRBJ2-3; tentative D call: TRBD1 (5 bases). Looked up from germline, CDR1 is MNHEY and CDR2 is SMNVEV (reference sequence). The CDR3 runs to 15 residues. Trimming removed 7 bases from V and 0 bases from J, with 14 bases in between. The CDR3 DNA reads TGTGCCAGCACCTCCAGGGTTACTAGCACAGATACGCAGTATTTT. Translated, it gives CASTSRVTSTDTQYF.

This clone occurred once. The chain has TRBV6-5 and TRBJ1-1; the match to TRBD1 covers 9 bases. This CDR3 has 14 residues. CDR1 and CDR2 from the germline V gene are MNHEY and SVGAGI. The trim removed 6 bases at V and 4 bases at J, leaving 6 bases unmatched. The CDR3 DNA follows: TGTGCCAGCAGACGGACAGGGGCGGTCACTGAAGCTTTCTTT. Protein product: CASRRTGAVTEAFF.

This chain links TRBV27 with TRBJ2-7; D perhaps matches TRBD2 (6 bases). The CDR3 consists of 15 residues. Germline V lookup: CDR1 MNHEY, CDR2 SMNVEV (reference sequence). Trimming removed 6 bases from V and 5 bases from J, with 20 bases in between. The CDR3 DNA sequence: TGTGCCAGCAGCGTTGCCGCGGGACTCCACAACGAGCAGTACTTC. This codes for CASSVAAGLHNEQYF.

The chain has TRBV9 and TRBJ2-2; 11 bases match TRBD2. Germline CDR1 SGDLS, CDR2 YYNGEE. CDR3 length equals 17 residues. The junction had 2 bases not matched to a gene; V was cut back by 0 bases and J by 1 base. The CDR3 nucleotides read TGTGCCAGCAGCGTAGGACTAGCGGGACGGAACACCGGGGAGCTGTTTTTT. It codes for CASSVGLAGRNTGELFF.

The chain couples TRBV5-5 to TRBJ1-4; D gene uncertain. The V gene's germline CDR1 is SGHKS and CDR2 YYEKEE (reference sequence). This CDR3 is built from 15 residues. Trimming pared 2 bases from V and 8 bases from J, leaving 16 bases between. The CDR3: CASSFSGKDVEKLFF. The CDR3 bases are TGTGCCAGCAGCTTTTCCGGGAAGGACGTAGAAAAACTGTTTTTT.

There are a few counts of this clone. This chain links TRBV6-4 with TRBJ2-1; no firm D call. V lost 0 bases, J lost 5 bases, and 8 bases lay in between. The CDR3 covers 14 residues. In germline, CDR1 is MRHNA, CDR2 SNTAGT. CDR3 sequence (DNA): TGTGCCAGCAGTGACTCCGAGGAACACAATGAGCAGTTCTTC. Translated, it gives CASSDSEEHNEQFF.

J is TRBJ1-2 and V is TRBV30; no reliable D call. Trimming took 4 bases from V and 5 from J, leaving 8 bases between them. This CDR3 spans 11 amino acids. In germline, CDR1 is GTSNPN, CDR2 SVGIG (reference sequence). The CDR3 nucleotides read TGTGCCTGGACGAGAGCTTATGGCTACACCTTC. Amino acids: CAWTRAYGYTF.

This sequence joins TRBV11-2 and TRBJ2-1; D might be TRBD2 (5 bases). Germline CDR1 and CDR2: SGHAT and FQNNGV. V gave up 1 base and J gave up 10 bases, with 11 bases separating them. This CDR3 region has 13 residues. CDR3 sequence reads: CASSLGSGNEQFF. Written as DNA, the CDR3 is TGTGCCAGCAGCTTAGGTTCGGGGAACGAGCAGTTCTTC.

The CDR3 sequence is CASSRIGEATEAFF. For the CDR3, the DNA is TGCGCCAGCAGCCGAATTGGGGAGGCCACTGAAGCTTTCTTT. J is TRBJ1-1 and V is TRBV4-1; D is unclear. The CDR3 runs 14 residues. V lost 4 bases, J lost 4 bases, and 13 bases lay in between. Germline-derived CDR1 and CDR2 are MGHRA and YSYEKL.

This chain uses TRBV19 with TRBJ2-1; maybe TRBD2 (6 bases). The CDR3 length is 14 residues. Looked up from germline, CDR1 is LNHDA and CDR2 is SQIVND (reference sequence). The V end lost 7 bases, the J end lost 1 base, and 11 bases lay between the germline ends. CDR3 amino acids: CASNPGVSYNEQFF. Here the CDR3 DNA reads TGTGCCAGTAACCCGGGGGTTTCCTACAATGAGCAGTTCTTC.

This clone was observed once. The junction shows a germline mismatch at one end, possibly a read error. V is TRBV2 and J is TRBJ2-2; tentatively, D is TRBD2 (5 bases). Germline CDR1 is SNHLY and CDR2 is FYNNEI. This CDR3 has 14 amino acids. The CDR3 coding sequence is TGTGCCAGCAGTGAAGCAAGGAACACCGGGGAGCAGTTTTTT. Encoded protein: CASSEARNTGEQFF.

The rearrangement joins TRBV7-8 to TRBJ2-7; D is unclear. V was trimmed by 3 bases and J by 5 bases, leaving 11 bases between them. The CDR3 covers 13 residues. The V gene's germline CDR1 is SGHVS and CDR2 FQNEAQ. CDR3 sequence reads: CASSFNDLHEQYF. The CDR3 coding sequence is TGTGCCAGCAGCTTCAACGATCTACACGAGCAGTACTTC.

The chain uses TRBV7-3 and TRBJ2-5; 12 bases line up with TRBD2. Germline CDR1 SGHTA, CDR2 FQGTGA. V was clipped by 6 bases and J by 0 bases; unmatched bases: 2. The CDR3 totals 15 residues. The DNA for the CDR3 is TGTGCCAGCAGTTGGACTAGCGGGAACCAAGAGACCCAGTACTTC. Translated: CASSWTSGNQETQYF.

V and J are TRBV18 and TRBJ2-5; TRBD2 matches at 11 bases. This CDR3 is built from 14 residues. The V and J ends lost 6 bases and 5 bases, in that order; junction bases with no gene match: 5. CDR1 and CDR2 from the germline V gene are KGHSH and LQKENI. The DNA for the CDR3 is TGTGCCAGCTCGTCCACTAGCGGGAGTGAGACCCAGTACTTC. It codes for CASSSTSGSETQYF.

This clone was seen only once. The rearrangement uses TRBV19 and TRBJ2-3, with a tentative D call TRBD1 (6 bases). Trimming removed 5 bases at V and 2 bases at J, with 11 bases between. The CDR3 has 14 residues. In germline, CDR1 is LNHDA, CDR2 SQIVND (reference sequence). This CDR3 is CASSPVGATDTQYF. CDR3 sequence (DNA): TGTGCCAGTAGTCCGGTGGGGGCCACAGATACGCAGTATTTT. Based on the CDR3 plus reference TRBV19 and TRBJ2-3, the full variable domain is DGGITQSPKYLFRKEGQNVTLSCEQNLNHDAMYWYRQDPGQGLRLIYYSQIVNDFQKGDIAEGYSVSREKKESFPLTVTSAQKNPTAFYLCASSPVGATDTQYFGPGTRLTVL.

The chain couples TRBV10-3 to TRBJ2-1; D remains unclear. The germline V gene has CDR1 ENHRY and CDR2 SYGVKD. The CDR3 loop spans 13 amino acids. Trimming removed 0 bases from V and 5 bases from J, with 5 bases in between. The CDR3: CAISESANNEQFF. CDR3 bases: TGTGCCATCAGTGAGTCCGCTAACAATGAGCAGTTCTTC.

V usage is TRBV19 and J usage is TRBJ2-1; D might be TRBD2 (6 bases). V was shortened by 3 bases and J by 3 bases, with 9 bases between the two germline ends. The germline V gene has CDR1 LNHDA and CDR2 SQIVND (reference sequence). The CDR3 is 14 residues long. CDR3 loop: CASSIGLFYNEQFF. In DNA, the CDR3 is TGTGCCAGTAGTATCGGACTATTCTACAATGAGCAGTTCTTC.

J is TRBJ2-4 and V is TRBV28; D is unclear. The CDR3 is 14 amino acids. CDR1 is MDHEN and CDR2 is SYDVKM in the germline V gene. With 6 bases removed from V and 3 bases from J, the gap between germline ends came to 12 bases. The CDR3 loop is CASRGRSDKNIQYF. The CDR3 nucleotides read TGTGCCAGCAGGGGCAGATCAGACAAAAACATTCAGTACTTC.

The rearrangement links TRBV7-9 to TRBJ2-1; 8 bases are a match to TRBD1. J gave up 5 bases and V 2 bases, and 5 bases lay outside the gene matches. Germline-derived CDR1 and CDR2 are SEHNR and FQNEAQ (reference sequence). This CDR3 spans 15 amino acids. The CDR3 reads CASSLPGTGHNEQFF. CDR3 DNA: TGTGCCAGCAGCTTACCCGGGACAGGCCACAATGAGCAGTTCTTC.

The chain links TRBV30 to TRBJ1-4; perhaps TRBD1 as D (6 bases). The CDR3 is 14 amino acids. Trimming removed 2 bases from V and 0 bases from J, with 7 bases in between. Germline CDR1 and CDR2: GTSNPN and SVGIG (reference sequence). CDR3 DNA: TGTGCCTGGAGTTGGACAGCAACTAATGAAAAACTGTTTTTT. This encodes CAWSWTATNEKLFF.

The chain couples TRBV7-6 to TRBJ1-2; D remains unclear. Germline V gives CDR1 SGHVS, CDR2 FNYEAQ. The CDR3 has 14 amino acids. Trimming cost V 5 bases and J 7 bases, with 17 bases left between them. CDR3 region: CASSLVEGTTGYTF. CDR3 DNA: TGTGCCAGCAGCCTAGTGGAGGGTACTACTGGCTACACCTTC.

CDR3 coding DNA: TGTGCCAGCAGCCAAGGGACACCCAAAGGGGAGCAGTACTTC. Protein: CASSQGTPKGEQYF. V and J are TRBV7-2 and TRBJ2-7; the D gene is possibly TRBD1 (6 bases). The length of the CDR3 is 14 residues. The germline gives CDR1 SGHTA, CDR2 FQGNSA. V shed 5 bases and J shed 7 bases, with 18 bases lying between them.